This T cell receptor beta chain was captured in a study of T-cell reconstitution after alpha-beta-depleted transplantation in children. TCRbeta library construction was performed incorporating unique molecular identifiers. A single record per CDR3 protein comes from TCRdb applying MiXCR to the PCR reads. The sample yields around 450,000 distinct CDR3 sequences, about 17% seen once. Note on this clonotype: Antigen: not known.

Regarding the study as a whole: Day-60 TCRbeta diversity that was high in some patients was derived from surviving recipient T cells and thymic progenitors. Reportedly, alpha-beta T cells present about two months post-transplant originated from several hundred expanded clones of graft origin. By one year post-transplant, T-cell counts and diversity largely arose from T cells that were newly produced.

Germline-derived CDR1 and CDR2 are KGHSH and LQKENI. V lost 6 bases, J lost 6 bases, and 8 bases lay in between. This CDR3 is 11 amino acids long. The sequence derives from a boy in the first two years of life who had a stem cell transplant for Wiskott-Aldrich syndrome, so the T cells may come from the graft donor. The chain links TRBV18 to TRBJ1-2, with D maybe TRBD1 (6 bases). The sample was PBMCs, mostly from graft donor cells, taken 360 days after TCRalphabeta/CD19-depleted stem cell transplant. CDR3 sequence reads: CASSGTNGYTF. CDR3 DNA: TGTGCCAGCTCTGGGACAAATGGCTACACCTTC.